Following are 20 T cell receptor beta chains from one sample sequenced in a study of blood T cell repertoires in COVID-19. This table comes from immunoSEQ multiplex PCR, and its TCRdb copy is limited to in-frame clones, with some not included. This table holds under 250,000 clones, roughly 80% found once. Sequenced: peripheral blood. These receptors were collected from a man at least 80 years old with acute or convalescent COVID-19.

This chain joins TRBV18 and TRBJ2-7, with D perhaps matching TRBD1 (6 bases). Per germline, CDR1 KGHSH and CDR2 LQKENI. The CDR3 loop spans 14 amino acids. V was cut by 3 bases and J by 4 bases, with 13 bases left in between. The chain's CDR3 is CASSPSGGQYEQYF. In DNA, the CDR3 is TGTGCCAGCTCACCTAGTGGGGGCCAATACGAGCAGTACTTC.

This chain uses TRBV2 with TRBJ2-5; 8 nucleotides align to TRBD1. The trim removed 7 bases at V and 3 bases at J, leaving 4 bases unmatched. The CDR3 sequence is 13 residues long. The germline V gene has CDR1 SNHLY and CDR2 FYNNEI. DNA of the CDR3: TGTGCCAGCAATGAGGACAGGGAAGAGACCCAGTACTTC. This translates into CASNEDREETQYF.

This clone was seen a single time. The chain recombines TRBV2 with TRBJ2-1; D may be TRBD1 (5 bases). V was pared by 8 bases and J by 7 bases, with 18 bases between. The CDR3 loop spans 14 amino acids. The germline gives CDR1 SNHLY, CDR2 FYNNEI. The CDR3 sequence: CASGDSSQRNEQFF. Here the CDR3 DNA reads TGTGCCAGCGGAGACAGTTCCCAGAGGAATGAGCAGTTCTTC.

The J gene is TRBJ1-2, the V gene TRBV3-1 (or the pseudogene TRBV3-2); unclear D gene. Germline V lookup: CDR1 LGHDT, CDR2 YNNKEL (reference sequence). V lost 0 bases and J lost 3, with 17 bases in between. The length of the CDR3 is 17 residues. CDR3 nucleotides: TGTGCCAGCAGCCAAGAGGCAGGACTCCTTAGCTACTATGGCTACACCTTC. Translating gives CASSQEAGLLSYYGYTF.

The chain recombines TRBV6-6 with TRBJ1-2, with D uncertain. The ends were cut back, 6 bases at V and 8 bases at J, with 19 bases in the middle. Looked up from germline, CDR1 is MNHNY and CDR2 is SVGAGI (reference sequence). The CDR3 covers 14 residues. CDR3 bases: TGTGCCAGCAGCACAACCCGACCATCTAGGGGCTACACCTTC. Its protein product is CASSTTRPSRGYTF.

The CDR3 DNA reads as TGCGCCAGCAGCTTGGTTGCGGGGCCGAACACCGGGGAGCTGTTTTTT. This translates into CASSLVAGPNTGELFF. This sequence joins TRBV5-1 and TRBJ2-2; a possible D gene is TRBD2 (6 bases). The germline CDR1 and CDR2 sequences are SGHRS and YFSETQ. The CDR3 contains 16 residues. The V and J ends lost 0 bases and 0 bases respectively, with 9 bases between them.

The chain combines TRBV5-1 with TRBJ2-5; the match to TRBD2 covers 12 bases. The CDR3 loop spans 15 amino acids. The V gene's germline CDR1 is SGHRS and CDR2 YFSETQ. J lost 1 base, V lost 6 bases, and 4 bases had no gene match. CDR3 nucleotide sequence: TGCGCCAGCACCCGACTAGCGGGAGCCCAAGAGACCCAGTACTTC. It yields the protein CASTRLAGAQETQYF.

The chain couples TRBV28 to TRBJ1-1; D may be TRBD1 (5 bases). Germline V gene data show CDR1 as MDHEN and CDR2 as SYDVKM. Trimming stripped 5 bases from V and 0 bases from J, with 13 bases between. This CDR3 contains 15 residues. In DNA, the CDR3 is TGTGCCAGCAGTCTCCTTCAGGGTCTGAACACTGAAGCTTTCTTT. This sequence encodes CASSLLQGLNTEAFF.

The chain uses TRBV2 and TRBJ1-2, with 8 bases matching TRBD1. CDR3 length: 13 residues. The junction had 3 bases not matched to a gene; V was cut back by 5 bases and J by 4 bases. The germline CDR1 and CDR2 sequences are SNHLY and FYNNEI. CDR3 nucleotide sequence: TGTGCCAGCAGTTCGGACAGGGTCTATGGCTACACCTTC. The encoded protein is CASSSDRVYGYTF.

The chain has TRBV13 and TRBJ1-5; unclear D gene. The CDR3 covers 13 residues. V was clipped by 4 bases and J by 3 bases, with 7 bases between them. From germline, CDR1 is PRHDT and CDR2 FYEKMQ (reference sequence). CDR3 nucleotide sequence: TGTGCCAGCAGCTCCAGACTCAATCAGCCCCAGCATTTT. As protein: CASSSRLNQPQHF.

In this sample, this clone turned up once. Written as DNA, the CDR3 is TGTGCCAGCAGCCCCGGACAGGGGAAAAGGACTCTAGCGCAGTTCTTC. Protein: CASSPGQGKRTLAQFF. The chain is built from TRBV11-1 and TRBJ2-1, with 9 bases matching TRBD1. From germline, CDR1 is SGHAT and CDR2 FQDESV (reference sequence). This CDR3 is 16 amino acids long. Trimming took 5 bases from V and 12 from J; bases not matched to a gene: 17.

The DNA of the CDR3 is TGTGCCAGCAGTTTAGGGGGGGGCTCTGGAAACACCATATATTTT. This sequence encodes CASSLGGGSGNTIYF. The chain is built from TRBV28 and TRBJ1-3; D possibly corresponds to TRBD1 (5 bases). The V end was cut by 2 bases, the J end by 0 bases, with 8 bases between. The CDR3 is 15 amino acids. CDR1 and CDR2 from the germline V gene are MDHEN and SYDVKM.

This clone occurred once. This specimen includes other DNA sequences encoding the same CDR3. The V gene is TRBV5-1, the J gene TRBJ2-7; D may be TRBD2 (6 bases). The CDR3 covers 13 residues. V dropped 0 bases and J dropped 6 bases, with 10 bases sitting between them. Per the germline V gene, CDR1 is SGHRS and CDR2 is YFSETQ. CDR3 nucleotide sequence: TGCGCCAGCAGCTTGGGGCAGGGAGGCGAGCAGTACTTC. Protein product: CASSLGQGGEQYF.

The chain joins TRBV28 to TRBJ1-5, with 9 bases matching TRBD1. The V segment lost 6 bases and the J segment 0 bases; nucleotides outside the gene matches: 3. Per germline, CDR1 MDHEN and CDR2 SYDVKM. The CDR3 consists of 15 residues. CDR3 region: CASRLQGASNQPQHF. CDR3 DNA sequence: TGTGCCAGCAGGCTACAGGGGGCTAGCAATCAGCCCCAGCATTTT.

V is TRBV6-5 and J is TRBJ2-1, with TRBD2 identical over 13 bases. CDR3 length equals 15 residues. The V gene end was trimmed by 10 bases and the J gene end by 1 base; junction bases not matched to a gene: 4. Germline V gene sequence: CDR1 MNHEY, CDR2 SVGAGI. CDR3 sequence (DNA): TGTGCCACCCGGACTAGCGGGAGTTCCTACAATGAGCAGTTCTTC. Its protein is CATRTSGSSYNEQFF.

The V call is TRBV5-5, the J call TRBJ2-3; D is ambiguous. The CDR3 runs 16 residues. Germline V gene sequence: CDR1 SGHKS, CDR2 YYEKEE (reference sequence). The germline V and J ends were trimmed by 0 bases and 0 bases, with 11 bases remaining between them. The DNA of the CDR3 is TGTGCCAGCAGCTTGGTTACAGCTTCTAGCACAGATACGCAGTATTTT. Translated: CASSLVTASSTDTQYF.

The V call is TRBV21-1, the J call TRBJ2-7; the tabulated D call, TRBD1, remains unverified against the DNA. TRBV21-1 is annotated as a pseudogene. The CDR3 extends over 14 amino acids. For the CDR3, the DNA is TGTGCCAGCAGCAAAGCCAGGGGCCCAACCGAGCAGTACTTC. This encodes CASSKARGPTEQYF.

This clone has just one count. The gene calls are TRBV4-2 and TRBJ1-5; weak D call: TRBD1 (5 bases). The CDR3 covers 15 residues. Germline V gene data show CDR1 as LGHNA and CDR2 as YNFKEQ. V lost 3 bases, J lost 5 bases, and 14 bases lay in between. CDR3: CASSQGGGIDQPQHF. CDR3 bases: TGTGCCAGCAGCCAGGGCGGGGGGATTGATCAGCCCCAGCATTTT.

The chain employs TRBV6-5 and TRBJ2-7, with a weak D call TRBD2 (6 bases). The length of the CDR3 is 15 residues. Trimming cost V 4 bases and J 0 bases, with 13 bases left between them. Germline CDR1 is MNHEY and CDR2 is SVGAGI. Here the CDR3 DNA reads TGTGCCAGCAGTTCCGGGGGATTTAGCTCCTACGAGCAGTACTTC. Its translation: CASSSGGFSSYEQYF.

The chain couples TRBV18 to TRBJ1-1; D might be TRBD1 (6 bases). The CDR3 spans 17 residues. Germline V gives CDR1 KGHSH, CDR2 LQKENI. Trimming took off 6 bases at V and 1 base at J, with 21 bases between the two ends. CDR3: CASSPSAGGRGNTEAFF. The CDR3 DNA reads as TGTGCCAGCTCCCCTTCGGCGGGGGGGCGCGGGAACACTGAAGCTTTCTTT. The full variable domain, with the rest looked up from reference TRBV18 and TRBJ1-1, is NAGVMQNPRHLVRRRGQEARLRCSPMKGHSHVYWYRQLPEEGLKFMVYLQKENIIDESGMPKERFSAEFPKEGPSILRIQQVVRGDSAAYFCASSPSAGGRGNTEAFFGQGTRLTVV.